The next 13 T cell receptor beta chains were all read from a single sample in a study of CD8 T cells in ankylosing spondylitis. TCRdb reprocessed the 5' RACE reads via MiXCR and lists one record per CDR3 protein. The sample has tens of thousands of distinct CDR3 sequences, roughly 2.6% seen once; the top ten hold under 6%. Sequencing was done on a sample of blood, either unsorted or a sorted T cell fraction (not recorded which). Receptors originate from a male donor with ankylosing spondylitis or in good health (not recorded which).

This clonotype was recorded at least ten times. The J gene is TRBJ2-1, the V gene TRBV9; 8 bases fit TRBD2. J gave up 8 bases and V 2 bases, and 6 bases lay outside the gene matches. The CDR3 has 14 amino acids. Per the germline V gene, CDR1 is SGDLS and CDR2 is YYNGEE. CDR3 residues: CASSVTGGLDEQFF. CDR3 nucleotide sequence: TGTGCCAGCAGCGTCACGGGGGGGCTCGATGAGCAGTTCTTC.

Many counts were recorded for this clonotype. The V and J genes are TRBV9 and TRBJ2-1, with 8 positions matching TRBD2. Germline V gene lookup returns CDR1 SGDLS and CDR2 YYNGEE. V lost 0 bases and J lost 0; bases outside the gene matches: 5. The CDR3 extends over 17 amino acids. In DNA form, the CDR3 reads TGTGCCAGCAGCGTAGTGGCTAGCGGGTACTCCTACAATGAGCAGTTCTTC. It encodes CASSVVASGYSYNEQFF.

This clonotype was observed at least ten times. The CDR3 sequence: CASSPSPIRTGANYGYTF. CDR3 in DNA: TGTGCCAGCAGCCCTAGCCCCATCCGGACAGGTGCTAACTATGGCTACACCTTC. V and J are TRBV9 and TRBJ1-2, with 7 bases matching TRBD1. CDR1 and CDR2 (germline): SGDLS, YYNGEE. Trimming at V came to 4 bases and at J to 0 bases, leaving 15 bases not matched to a gene. CDR3 size: 18 residues.

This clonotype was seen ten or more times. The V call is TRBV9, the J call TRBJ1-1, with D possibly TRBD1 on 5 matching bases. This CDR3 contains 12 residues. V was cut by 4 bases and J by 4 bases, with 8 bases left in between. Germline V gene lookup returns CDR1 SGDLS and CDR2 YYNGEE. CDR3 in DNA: TGTGCCAGCAGCCGGGACGGCACTGAAGCTTTCTTT. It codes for CASSRDGTEAFF.

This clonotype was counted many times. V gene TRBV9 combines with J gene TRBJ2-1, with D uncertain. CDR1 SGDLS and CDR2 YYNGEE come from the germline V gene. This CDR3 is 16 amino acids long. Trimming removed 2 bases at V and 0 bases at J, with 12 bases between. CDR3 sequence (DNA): TGTGCCAGCAGCGTCCGGCGCTATTCCTCCTACAATGAGCAGTTCTTC. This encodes CASSVRRYSSYNEQFF. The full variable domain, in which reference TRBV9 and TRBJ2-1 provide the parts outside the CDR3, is DSGVTQTPKHLITATGQRVTLRCSPRSGDLSVYWYQQSLDQGLQFLIQYYNGEERAKGNILERFSAQQFPDLHSELNLSSLELGDSALYFCASSVRRYSSYNEQFFGPGTRLTVL.

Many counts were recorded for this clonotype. The CDR3 loop is CASSVDPQGGNEQFF. CDR3 bases: TGTGCCAGCAGCGTAGATCCCCAGGGGGGGAATGAGCAGTTCTTC. The V gene is TRBV9, the J gene TRBJ2-1; D tentatively fits TRBD1 or TRBD2 (7 bases each). Trimming stripped 0 bases from V and 7 bases from J, with 14 bases between. The CDR3 extends over 15 amino acids. Per the germline V gene, CDR1 is SGDLS and CDR2 is YYNGEE.

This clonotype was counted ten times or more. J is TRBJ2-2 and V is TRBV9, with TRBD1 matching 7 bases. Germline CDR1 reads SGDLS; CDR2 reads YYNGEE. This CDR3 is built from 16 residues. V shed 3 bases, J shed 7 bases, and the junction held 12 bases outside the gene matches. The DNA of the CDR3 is TGTGCCAGCAGCGCTCGTCGACAGGGTTCTAGCGGGGAGCTGTTTTTT. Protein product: CASSARRQGSSGELFF.

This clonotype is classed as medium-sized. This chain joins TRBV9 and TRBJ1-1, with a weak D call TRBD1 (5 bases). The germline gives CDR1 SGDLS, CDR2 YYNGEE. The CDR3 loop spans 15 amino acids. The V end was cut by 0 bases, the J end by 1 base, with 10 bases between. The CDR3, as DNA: TGTGCCAGCAGCGTAGAAGCAGGGAGGAACACTGAAGCTTTCTTT. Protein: CASSVEAGRNTEAFF.

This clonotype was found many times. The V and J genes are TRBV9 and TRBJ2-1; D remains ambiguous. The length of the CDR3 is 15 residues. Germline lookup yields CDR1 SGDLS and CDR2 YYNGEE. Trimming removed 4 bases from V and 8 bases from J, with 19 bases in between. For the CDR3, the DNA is TGTGCCAGCAGCCCCCGTGCCGTAAGTTTGGATGAGCAGTTCTTC. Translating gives CASSPRAVSLDEQFF. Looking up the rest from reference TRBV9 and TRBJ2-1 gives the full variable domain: DSGVTQTPKHLITATGQRVTLRCSPRSGDLSVYWYQQSLDQGLQFLIQYYNGEERAKGNILERFSAQQFPDLHSELNLSSLELGDSALYFCASSPRAVSLDEQFFGPGTRLTVL.

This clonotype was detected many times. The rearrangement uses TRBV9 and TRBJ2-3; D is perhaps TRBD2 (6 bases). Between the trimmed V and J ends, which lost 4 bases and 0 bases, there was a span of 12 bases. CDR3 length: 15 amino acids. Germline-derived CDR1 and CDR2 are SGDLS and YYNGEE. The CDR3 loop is CASSPEGTSTDTQYF. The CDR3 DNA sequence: TGTGCCAGCAGCCCCGAGGGGACTAGCACAGATACGCAGTATTTT.

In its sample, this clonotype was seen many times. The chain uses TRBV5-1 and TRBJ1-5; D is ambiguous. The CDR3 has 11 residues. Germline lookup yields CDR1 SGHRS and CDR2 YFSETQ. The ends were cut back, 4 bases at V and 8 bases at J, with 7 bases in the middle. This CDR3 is CASSKVEPQHF. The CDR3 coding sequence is TGCGCCAGCAGCAAGGTAGAGCCCCAGCATTTT.

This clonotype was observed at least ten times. The CDR3 reads CASSPKLGAGVYEQYF. CDR3 nucleotides: TGTGCCAGCAGCCCGAAGCTAGGAGCGGGGGTCTACGAGCAGTACTTC. V gene TRBV9 combines with J gene TRBJ2-7; 8 bases agree with TRBD2. Per germline, CDR1 SGDLS and CDR2 YYNGEE. Trimming cost V 4 bases and J 3 bases; bases outside gene matches: 12. The CDR3 extends over 16 amino acids.

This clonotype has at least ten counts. The CDR3 is CASSVGQPGFSYEQYF. The CDR3 DNA is TGTGCCAGCAGCGTTGGGCAACCCGGGTTCTCCTACGAGCAGTACTTC. The gene calls are TRBV9 and TRBJ2-7; D not certain. The CDR3 spans 16 residues. Trimming stripped 2 bases from V and 0 bases from J, with 15 bases between. Germline V lookup: CDR1 SGDLS, CDR2 YYNGEE.